This TCR beta chain is from a study of molecular identifiers for immune sequencing clone quantification. General observations from the study: Jurkat TCR RNA spiked in from one cell could reportedly be detected among some 980,000 naive cells. The study found clones above 20 RNA copies held over 97% of effector molecules and under 1% in naive cells.

Note on this clonotype: The antigen is not known. The germline gene is not matched at one end of the junction; a read error may be the cause.

Using a CD8+CD4-CCR7+CD45RA+ phenotype, naive CD8 T cells were sorted. Using its own MiXCR run on the PCR reads, TCRdb lists one record per CDR3 protein. The profile shows hundreds of thousands of distinct CDR3 sequences, about 20% of them singletons. The germline CDR1 and CDR2 sequences are SGHAT and FQNNGV. CDR3 length: 15 residues. V is TRBV11-2 and J is TRBJ2-5, with D perhaps given as TRBD1 or TRBD2 (6 bases each). Sequencing was performed on naive CD8+ T cells from blood, with Jurkat cell RNA spiked in. Sample subset: FACS-sorted CD8+CD4-CCR7+CD45RA+ naive T cells. The sequence came from a human donor in good health. Some libraries in this study had Jurkat cell RNA spiked in. CDR3 bases: TGTGCCGGCAGCTTAGGAACGGGGGCCGGGGAGGCCCAGTACTTC. It translates to CAGSLGTGAGEAQYF. The complete variable domain, with remaining parts taken from reference TRBV11-2 and TRBJ2-5, reads EAGVAQSPRYKIIEKRQSVAFWCNPISGHATLYWYQQILGQGPKLLIQFQNNGVVDDSQLPKDRFSAERLKGVDSTLKIQPAKLEDSAVYLCAGSLGTGAGEAQYFGPGTRLLVL.